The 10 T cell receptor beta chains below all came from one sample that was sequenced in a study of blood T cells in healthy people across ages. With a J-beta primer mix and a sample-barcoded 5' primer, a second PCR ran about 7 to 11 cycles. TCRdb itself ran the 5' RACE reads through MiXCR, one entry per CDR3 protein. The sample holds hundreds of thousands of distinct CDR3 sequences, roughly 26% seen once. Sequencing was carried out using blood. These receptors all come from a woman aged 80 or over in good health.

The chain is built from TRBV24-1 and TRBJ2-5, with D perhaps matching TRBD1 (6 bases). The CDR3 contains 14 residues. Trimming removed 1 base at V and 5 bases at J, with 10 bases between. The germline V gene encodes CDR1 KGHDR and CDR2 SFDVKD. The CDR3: CATSDFQGSETQYF. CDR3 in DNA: TGTGCCACCAGTGATTTTCAGGGGTCGGAGACCCAGTACTTC.

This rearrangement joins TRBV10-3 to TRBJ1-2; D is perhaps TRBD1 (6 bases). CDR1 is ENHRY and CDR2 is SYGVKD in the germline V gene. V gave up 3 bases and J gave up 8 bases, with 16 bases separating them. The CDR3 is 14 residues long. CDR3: CAISESGAPNGYTF. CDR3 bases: TGTGCCATCAGTGAATCGGGGGCCCCGAACGGCTACACCTTC.

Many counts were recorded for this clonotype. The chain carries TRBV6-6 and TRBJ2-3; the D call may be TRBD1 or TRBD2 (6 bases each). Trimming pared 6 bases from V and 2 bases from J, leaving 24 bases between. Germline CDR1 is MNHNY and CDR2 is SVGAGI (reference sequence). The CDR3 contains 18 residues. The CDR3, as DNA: TGTGCCAGCAGCCCCCGGTTCTCTCAGGGGAGGCCCACAGATACGCAGTATTTT. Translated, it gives CASSPRFSQGRPTDTQYF.

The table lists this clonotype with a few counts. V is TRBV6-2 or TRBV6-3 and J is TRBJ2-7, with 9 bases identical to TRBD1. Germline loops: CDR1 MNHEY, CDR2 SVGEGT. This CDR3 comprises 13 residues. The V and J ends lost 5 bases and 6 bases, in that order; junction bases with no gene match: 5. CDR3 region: CASSPRTGAEQYF. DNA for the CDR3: TGTGCCAGCAGTCCGCGGACAGGGGCCGAGCAGTACTTC.

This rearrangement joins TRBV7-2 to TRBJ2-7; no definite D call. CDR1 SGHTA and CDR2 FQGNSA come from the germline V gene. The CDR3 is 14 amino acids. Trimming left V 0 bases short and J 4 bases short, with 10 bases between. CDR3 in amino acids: CASSLAMSAYEQYF. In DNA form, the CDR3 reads TGTGCCAGCAGCTTAGCGATGTCAGCTTACGAGCAGTACTTC.

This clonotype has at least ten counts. This CDR3 is CASSTRGAPLDEQFF. The CDR3 DNA is TGTGCCAGCAGTACCCGGGGCGCACCTTTGGATGAGCAGTTCTTC. The rearrangement links TRBV6-6 to TRBJ2-1; D possibly uses TRBD1 or TRBD2 (5 bases each). Germline lookup yields CDR1 MNHNY and CDR2 SVGAGI (reference sequence). The CDR3 loop spans 15 amino acids. Trimming took off 5 bases at V and 8 bases at J, with 19 bases between the two ends.

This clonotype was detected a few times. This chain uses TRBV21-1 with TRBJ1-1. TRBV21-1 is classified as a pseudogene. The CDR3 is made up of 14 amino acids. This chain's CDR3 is CASSKEGENTEAFF. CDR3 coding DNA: TGTGCCAGCAGCAAAGAGGGAGAGAACACTGAAGCTTTCTTT.

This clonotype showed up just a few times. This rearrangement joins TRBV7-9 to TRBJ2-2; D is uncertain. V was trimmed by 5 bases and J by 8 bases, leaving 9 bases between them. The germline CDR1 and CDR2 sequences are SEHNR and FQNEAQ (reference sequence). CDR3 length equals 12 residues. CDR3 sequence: CASSQNGGELFF. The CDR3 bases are TGTGCCAGCAGCCAGAACGGGGGGGAGCTGTTTTTT.

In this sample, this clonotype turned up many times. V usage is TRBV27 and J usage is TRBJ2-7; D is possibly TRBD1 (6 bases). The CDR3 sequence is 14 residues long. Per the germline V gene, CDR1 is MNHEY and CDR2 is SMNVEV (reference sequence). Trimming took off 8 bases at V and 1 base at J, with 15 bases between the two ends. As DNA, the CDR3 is TGTGCCAGCCGGTGGGGCAGGGGTTCCTACGAGCAGTACTTC. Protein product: CASRWGRGSYEQYF.

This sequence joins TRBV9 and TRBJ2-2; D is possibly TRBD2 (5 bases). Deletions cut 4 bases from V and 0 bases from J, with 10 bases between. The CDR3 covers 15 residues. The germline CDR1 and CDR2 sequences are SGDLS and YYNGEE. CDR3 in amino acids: CASSKLASNTGELFF. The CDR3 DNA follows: TGTGCCAGCAGCAAGCTAGCTTCGAACACCGGGGAGCTGTTTTTT.